Shown below are 22 T cell receptor beta chains from a single sample sequenced in a study of T-cell memory formation after mild COVID-19 listed by TCRdb under 2021. Libraries came from 5' RACE. Sequenced on an Illumina NovaSeq 6000. TCRdb's own reprocessing of the public reads used fastp at Q25 and MiXCR and kept productive beta chains. One record per CDR3 amino acid sequence lists the most common genes and DNA. The sample profile shows roughly 170,000 distinct CDR3 sequences; around 18% of them were found once. The ten biggest clones cover 3.9% of the sample. What was sequenced was PBMCs or a T cell subset sorted from them (not recorded which). The receptors originated from a man between 18 and 29 years old who had mild COVID-19 (a few samples of this study predate the infection). The sample titles of this study are shuffled in the database, so cell type and time point are left out; the donor was told from shared clones.

This clonotype was picked up a small number of times. J is TRBJ2-3 and V is TRBV12-3 or TRBV12-4; D is ambiguous. Trimming took 6 bases from V and 0 from J, leaving 16 bases between them. The length of the CDR3 is 16 residues. CDR3 coding DNA: TGTGCCAGCAGCCCCCCATTAGGTTCTAGCACAGATACGCAGTATTTT. Encoded protein: CASSPPLGSSTDTQYF.

For this clonotype: The junction and the germline gene differ at one end; a read error may be behind it. CDR3 DNA: TGTGCCAGCAACCGCAGGGGAAACACCGGGGAGCTTTTTTTT. This sequence encodes CASNRRGNTGELFF. V gene TRBV6-1 combines with J gene TRBJ2-2, with D perhaps TRBD1 (6 bases). This CDR3 is 14 amino acids long. Per germline, CDR1 MNHNS and CDR2 SASEGT.

V gene TRBV29-1 combines with J gene TRBJ1-1; 7 nucleotides line up with TRBD1. With V trimmed by 7 bases and J by 11 bases, 13 bases remained unmatched. The V gene's germline CDR1 is SQVTM and CDR2 ANQGSEA. CDR3 length: 12 residues. The CDR3 DNA reads as TGCAGCGCTGGACAGGCCAGGGGGGCGGCTTTCTTT. Residues: CSAGQARGAAFF.

V is TRBV6-1 and J is TRBJ1-2, with 7 positions matching TRBD1. Germline-derived CDR1 and CDR2 are MNHNS and SASEGT. The junction had 19 bases not matched to a gene; V was cut back by 3 bases and J by 6 bases. This CDR3 has 18 amino acids. As DNA, the CDR3 is TGTGCCAGCAGTGACCAGGGGGACAATAGGATCGTTTGGGATGGCTACACCTTC. Residues: CASSDQGDNRIVWDGYTF.

The J gene is TRBJ2-1, the V gene TRBV28; D remains ambiguous. The V gene's germline CDR1 is MDHEN and CDR2 SYDVKM. Trimming took 6 bases from V and 3 from J, leaving 15 bases between them. The CDR3 has 15 amino acids. Here the CDR3 reads CASSPWPGSYNEQFF. The CDR3 DNA follows: TGTGCCAGCAGCCCCTGGCCAGGCAGCTACAATGAGCAGTTCTTC.

The V and J genes are TRBV5-6 and TRBJ1-1; tentative D call: TRBD1 (6 bases). The CDR3 length is 16 residues. CDR1 is SGHDT and CDR2 is YYEEEE in the germline V gene. V was shortened by 0 bases and J by 5 bases, with 17 bases between the two germline ends. CDR3 residues: CASSLVQGSVRTEAFF. The CDR3 DNA reads TGTGCCAGCAGCTTGGTACAGGGAAGTGTGAGGACTGAAGCTTTCTTT.

The V gene is TRBV7-3, the J gene TRBJ2-3; 12 nucleotides agree with TRBD2. This CDR3 has 17 residues. The germline CDR1 and CDR2 sequences are SGHTA and FQGTGA. V shed 5 bases, J shed 2 bases, and the junction held 8 bases outside the gene matches. The CDR3 reads CASSLRLAGVNTDTQYF. The CDR3 nucleotides read TGTGCCAGCAGCCTAAGACTAGCGGGGGTGAACACAGATACGCAGTATTTT.

This rearrangement joins TRBV2 to TRBJ2-1; maybe TRBD2 (5 bases). The CDR3 runs 12 residues. V was cut by 5 bases and J by 5 bases, with 7 bases left in between. Germline V gives CDR1 SNHLY, CDR2 FYNNEI. Written as DNA, the CDR3 is TGTGCCAGCAGTTACGGGAACAATGAGCAGTTCTTC. It is translated as CASSYGNNEQFF.

J is TRBJ2-6 and V is TRBV7-9; the D is unclear. In germline, CDR1 is SEHNR, CDR2 FQNEAQ (reference sequence). Trimming removed 11 bases at V and 2 bases at J, with 13 bases between. The CDR3 runs to 14 residues. The CDR3: CAGSASAGANVLTF. The CDR3 DNA reads TGTGCCGGATCCGCATCGGCTGGGGCCAACGTCCTGACTTTC.

The V gene is TRBV29-1, the J gene TRBJ2-3; 7 bases align to TRBD2. J lost 5 bases, V lost 4 bases, and 6 bases had no gene match. Germline CDR1 reads SQVTM; CDR2 reads ANQGSEA. The CDR3 totals 13 residues. The chain's CDR3 is CSVGGGGGDTQYF. The CDR3, as DNA: TGCAGCGTTGGCGGGGGAGGTGGAGATACGCAGTATTTT.

The chain has TRBV6-5 and TRBJ2-7; 7 bases are shared with TRBD1. CDR1 is MNHEY and CDR2 is SVGAGI in the germline V gene. The ends lost 6 bases at V and 7 bases at J; junction bases unmatched: 9. The CDR3 length is 13 residues. The chain's CDR3 is CASRRGQILEQYF. The CDR3 DNA reads TGTGCCAGCAGACGGGGACAGATCTTAGAGCAGTACTTC.

This clonotype has only a few counts. The chain links TRBV12-3 or TRBV12-4 to TRBJ2-4; TRBD2 matches at 8 bases. The trim removed 1 base at V and 4 bases at J, leaving 6 bases unmatched. The CDR3 has 16 amino acids. CDR3 region: CASSLGSGGTKNIQYF. CDR3 in DNA: TGTGCCAGCAGTTTAGGGAGCGGGGGCACAAAAAACATTCAGTACTTC.

The rearrangement joins TRBV20-1 to TRBJ1-1; D is unclear. Germline V gene sequence: CDR1 DFQATT, CDR2 SNEGSKA (reference sequence). The CDR3 has 11 residues. V lost 1 base, J lost 6 bases, and 6 bases lay in between. The chain's CDR3 is CSARVLPEAFF. The CDR3 DNA reads TGCAGTGCTAGAGTTTTGCCTGAAGCTTTCTTT.

This chain joins TRBV5-1 and TRBJ1-1, with D uncertain. V gave up 1 base and J gave up 6 bases, with 7 bases separating them. The germline V gene has CDR1 SGHRS and CDR2 YFSETQ. This CDR3 has 12 residues. The CDR3 reads CASSLMGSEAFF. The CDR3 DNA is TGCGCCAGCAGCTTGATGGGATCTGAAGCTTTCTTT.

This clonotype was observed a handful of times. The rearrangement uses TRBV7-2 and TRBJ1-2; unclear D gene. V lost 5 bases and J lost 4, with 11 bases in between. Germline assignment: CDR1 SGHTA and CDR2 FQGNSA. This CDR3 comprises 13 residues. The CDR3 reads CASSPRAFYGYTF. The CDR3 coding sequence is TGTGCCAGCAGCCCAAGGGCGTTCTATGGCTACACCTTC.

This clonotype has a handful of counts. V and J are TRBV20-1 and TRBJ2-4, with TRBD1 identical over 7 bases. V shed 4 bases, J shed 0 bases, and the junction held 3 bases outside the gene matches. Germline loops: CDR1 DFQATT, CDR2 SNEGSKA (reference sequence). CDR3 length: 14 amino acids. CDR3 in amino acids: CSATGQAAKNIQYF. Here the CDR3 DNA reads TGCAGTGCTACAGGACAGGCAGCCAAAAACATTCAGTACTTC.

This clonotype was counted a few times. The chain recombines TRBV6-2 or TRBV6-3 with TRBJ2-5; D gene unclear. The germline V gene encodes CDR1 MNHEY and CDR2 SVGEGT. V lost 6 bases to trimming and J lost 2 bases, with 16 bases between them. CDR3 length equals 15 residues. DNA of the CDR3: TGTGCCAGCAGGGGTGGTTTTGCAGGACAAGAGACCCAGTACTTC. Encoded protein: CASRGGFAGQETQYF.

V is TRBV7-2 and J is TRBJ1-2; 7 bases line up with TRBD1. Looked up from germline, CDR1 is SGHTA and CDR2 is FQGNSA. The CDR3 is 14 amino acids. With V trimmed by 6 bases and J by 6 bases, 10 bases remained unmatched. In nucleotides, the CDR3 is TGTGCCAGCAGGCCGGGGGGACAGCACGATGGCTACACCTTC. It translates to CASRPGGQHDGYTF.

The CDR3 coding sequence is TGTGCCAGCAGCAGCATCACGGATACGCAGTATTTT. Protein product: CASSSITDTQYF. The V call is TRBV7-9, the J call TRBJ2-3; no definite D call. The germline V and J ends were trimmed by 5 bases and 6 bases, with 9 bases remaining between them. This CDR3 spans 12 amino acids. CDR1 and CDR2 from the germline V gene are SEHNR and FQNEAQ (reference sequence).

The chain uses TRBV18 and TRBJ2-6; no clear D. Trimming cost V 2 bases and J 0 bases, with 11 bases left between them. CDR1 KGHSH and CDR2 LQKENI come from the germline V gene. The CDR3 has 17 amino acids. As DNA, the CDR3 is TGTGCCAGCTCACCAGTTCGCCTCAGCTCTGGGGCCAACGTCCTGACTTTC. The encoded protein is CASSPVRLSSGANVLTF. Together with reference TRBV18 and TRBJ2-6, the CDR3 gives the full variable domain: NAGVMQNPRHLVRRRGQEARLRCSPMKGHSHVYWYRQLPEEGLKFMVYLQKENIIDESGMPKERFSAEFPKEGPSILRIQQVVRGDSAAYFCASSPVRLSSGANVLTFGAGSRLTVL.

The sample holds a few counts of this clonotype. The genes are TRBV11-1 and TRBJ2-1; TRBD1 matches 7 bases. This CDR3 has 15 amino acids. After removal of 6 bases from V and 1 base from J, the junction contained 6 bases not matched to a gene. The germline V gene has CDR1 SGHAT and CDR2 FQDESV (reference sequence). The DNA for the CDR3 is TGTGCCAGCAGTAGACAGGGCCTATCCTACAATGAGCAGTTCTTC. It encodes CASSRQGLSYNEQFF.

The chain recombines TRBV7-2 with TRBJ2-5; maybe TRBD1 (6 bases). CDR1 is SGHTA, CDR2 FQGNSA, per germline. Between the trimmed V and J ends, which lost 4 bases and 5 bases, there was a span of 14 bases. This CDR3 has 14 residues. The CDR3 sequence: CASSSSGVHETQYF. In DNA, the CDR3 is TGTGCCAGCAGCTCGTCAGGGGTGCACGAGACCCAGTACTTC. Full variable domain (remainder filled in from reference TRBV7-2 and TRBJ2-5): GAGVSQSPSNKVTEKGKDVELRCDPISGHTALYWYRQSLGQGLEFLIYFQGNSAPDKSGLPSDRFSAERTGGSVSTLTIQRTQQEDSAVYLCASSSSGVHETQYFGPGTRLLVL.